A single sample gave rise to the 23 T cell receptor beta chains below, sequenced in a study of blood T cell repertoires in COVID-19. Here immunoSEQ multiplex PCR was the method, and the copy in TCRdb shows in-frame clones only, minus some. The sample has over 150,000 clones, over 75% seen once. Sample: peripheral blood. These receptors all stem from a woman aged 65 to 85 with acute or convalescent COVID-19.

V is TRBV13 and J is TRBJ2-7; possibly TRBD2 for D (6 bases). From germline, CDR1 is PRHDT and CDR2 FYEKMQ (reference sequence). The CDR3 has 15 residues. V was cut by 5 bases and J by 0 bases, with 14 bases left in between. The CDR3 sequence is CASSPRGSSSYEQYF. CDR3 DNA: TGTGCCAGCAGCCCACGGGGGTCGAGCTCCTACGAGCAGTACTTC. The complete variable domain, with remaining parts taken from reference TRBV13 and TRBJ2-7, reads AAGVIQSPRHLIKEKRETATLKCYPIPRHDTVYWYQQGPGQDPQFLISFYEKMQSDKGSIPDRFSAQQFSDYHSELNMSSLELGDSALYFCASSPRGSSSYEQYFGPGTRLTVT.

The V and J genes are TRBV3-1 (or the pseudogene TRBV3-2) and TRBJ1-1; TRBD1 aligns across 8 bases. Germline assignment: CDR1 LGHDT and CDR2 YNNKEL (reference sequence). The length of the CDR3 is 14 residues. J lost 10 bases, V lost 3 bases, and 10 bases had no gene match. CDR3 sequence: CASSHRDRNAGAFF. The DNA of the CDR3 is TGTGCCAGCAGCCACCGGGACAGGAACGCGGGAGCTTTCTTT.

The gene calls are TRBV5-5 and TRBJ1-4; the match to TRBD1 covers 8 bases. V was pared by 4 bases and J by 6 bases, with 5 bases of the junction left unmatched. CDR1 and CDR2 (germline): SGHKS, YYEKEE (reference sequence). CDR3 length: 14 amino acids. CDR3 sequence: CASSRTGGDEKLFF. CDR3 coding DNA: TGTGCCAGCAGCCGTACAGGGGGGGATGAAAAACTGTTTTTT.

The rearrangement joins TRBV24-1 to TRBJ2-2; 14 bases line up with TRBD2. V trimming: 3 bases; J trimming: 6 bases; junction bases outside the gene matches: 2. CDR3 size: 16 residues. Germline CDR1 is KGHDR and CDR2 is SFDVKD. The CDR3 DNA sequence: TGTGCCACCAGTGATACGGGACTAGCGGGAGCCGGGGAGCTGTTTTTT. Its translation is CATSDTGLAGAGELFF.

The V and J genes are TRBV12-3 or TRBV12-4 and TRBJ2-1; D remains unclear. The CDR3 sequence is 12 residues long. Trimming took 3 bases from V and 8 from J, leaving 8 bases between them. The chain's CDR3 is CASSFTSYEQFF. The CDR3 DNA follows: TGTGCCAGCAGTTTTACTTCCTATGAGCAGTTCTTC.

The chain is built from TRBV7-2 and TRBJ2-3, with D perhaps TRBD2 (5 bases). The CDR3 sequence is 16 residues long. V was clipped by 6 bases and J by 2 bases, with 18 bases between them. CDR1 is SGHTA, CDR2 FQGNSA, per germline. For the CDR3, the DNA is TGTGCCAGCAGTCTAAGCGGTGTAGGATACACAGATACGCAGTATTTT. Translated, it gives CASSLSGVGYTDTQYF.

The J gene is TRBJ2-7, the V gene TRBV2; TRBD1 aligns across 7 bases. The germline gives CDR1 SNHLY, CDR2 FYNNEI. Trimming cost V 6 bases and J 3 bases; bases outside gene matches: 14. The CDR3 has 16 residues. The CDR3 loop reads CASSTDRALLGYEQYF. In DNA form, the CDR3 reads TGTGCCAGCAGCACAGACAGGGCTCTATTGGGCTACGAGCAGTACTTC.

This chain connects TRBV19 to TRBJ1-1; 12 nucleotides line up with TRBD1. The V segment lost 6 bases and the J segment 2 bases; nucleotides outside the gene matches: 7. Germline CDR1 and CDR2: LNHDA and SQIVND (reference sequence). The CDR3 sequence is 16 residues long. This CDR3 reads CASSSGTGGYNTEAFF. The CDR3 nucleotides are TGTGCCAGTAGCTCCGGGACAGGGGGCTACAACACTGAAGCTTTCTTT. The full variable domain, in which reference TRBV19 and TRBJ1-1 provide the parts outside the CDR3, is DGGITQSPKYLFRKEGQNVTLSCEQNLNHDAMYWYRQDPGQGLRLIYYSQIVNDFQKGDIAEGYSVSREKKESFPLTVTSAQKNPTAFYLCASSSGTGGYNTEAFFGQGTRLTVV.

J is TRBJ2-1 and V is TRBV9; the D gene is possibly TRBD2 (5 bases). The V gene's germline CDR1 is SGDLS and CDR2 YYNGEE. The CDR3 extends over 15 amino acids. V shed 1 base and J shed 5 bases, with 13 bases lying between them. The CDR3 loop is CASSVFSGFNNEQFF. As DNA, the CDR3 is TGTGCCAGCAGCGTATTCAGCGGATTTAACAATGAGCAGTTCTTC.

The chain is built from TRBV18 and TRBJ1-5; TRBD1 aligns across 7 bases. The CDR3 loop spans 13 amino acids. Unmatched junction bases numbered 6, after V lost 8 bases and J lost 5 bases. Germline V CDR1 and CDR2: KGHSH, LQKENI. The CDR3: CASRGTEDQPQHF. Written as DNA, the CDR3 is TGTGCCAGCCGCGGGACAGAAGATCAGCCCCAGCATTTT. The complete variable domain, with remaining parts taken from reference TRBV18 and TRBJ1-5, reads NAGVMQNPRHLVRRRGQEARLRCSPMKGHSHVYWYRQLPEEGLKFMVYLQKENIIDESGMPKERFSAEFPKEGPSILRIQQVVRGDSAAYFCASRGTEDQPQHFGDGTRLSIL.

The genes are TRBV28 and TRBJ1-3; unclear D gene. V was trimmed by 1 base and J by 3 bases, leaving 13 bases between them. Germline CDR1 and CDR2: MDHEN and SYDVKM. The length of the CDR3 is 16 residues. CDR3 loop: CASSLSGYWFGNTIYF. The CDR3 DNA reads as TGTGCCAGCAGTTTATCGGGGTACTGGTTTGGAAACACCATATATTTT.

This clone was seen a few times. This chain uses TRBV6-1 with TRBJ1-5, with 10 bases aligning to TRBD1. J lost 2 bases, V lost 4 bases, and 5 bases had no gene match. The CDR3 runs to 16 residues. The germline gives CDR1 MNHNS, CDR2 SASEGT. The CDR3, as DNA: TGTGCCAGCAGTGCCCCGACAGGGGGCGGCAATCAGCCCCAGCATTTT. Translating gives CASSAPTGGGNQPQHF.

The rearrangement uses TRBV3-1 (or the pseudogene TRBV3-2) and TRBJ2-5; 9 bases fit TRBD2. The CDR3 spans 14 residues. Trimming took 6 bases from V and 5 from J; bases not matched to a gene: 7. CDR1 is LGHDT and CDR2 is YNNKEL in the germline V gene (reference sequence). The CDR3 here is CASRVGLAVETQYF. The CDR3 nucleotides read TGTGCCAGCAGGGTGGGACTAGCCGTGGAGACCCAGTACTTC.

The chain links TRBV10-1 to TRBJ2-2, with 9 bases that match TRBD2. CDR3 length: 15 amino acids. The germline V gene has CDR1 WNHNN and CDR2 SYGVQD (reference sequence). With V trimmed by 3 bases and J by 5 bases, 4 bases remained unmatched. CDR3 coding DNA: TGCGCCAGCAGTGATGTAGCGGGAGAGACCGGGGAGCTGTTTTTT. Translated, it gives CASSDVAGETGELFF.

About this clone itself: No DNA is shown, since the ends of the CDR3 on it are uncertain; the CDR3 is the one TCRdb lists. This chain connects TRBV12-5 to TRBJ1-2; the table assigns TRBD1, which was not confirmed against the DNA. The germline V gene has CDR1 LGHNT and CDR2 FRNRAP. The CDR3 is 15 amino acids in total, end residues counted. The CDR3 sequence is CASGLGTGQAYGYTF.

The V call is TRBV24-1, the J call TRBJ2-7, with a tentative D call TRBD1 (5 bases). CDR1 is KGHDR and CDR2 is SFDVKD in the germline V gene. V was shortened by 4 bases and J by 3 bases, with 15 bases between the two germline ends. This CDR3 is built from 15 residues. The CDR3 sequence is CATSDSRQRLYEQYF. The CDR3 nucleotides are TGTGCCACCAGTGACTCACGACAGAGACTCTACGAGCAGTACTTC.

The chain uses TRBV9 and TRBJ1-6; 9 nucleotides match TRBD1. With 4 bases clipped from V and 10 bases from J, the junction kept 6 bases outside the gene matches. The CDR3 has 14 amino acids. Germline values: CDR1 SGDLS, CDR2 YYNGEE. CDR3 protein: CASSPGTGLSPLHF. CDR3 nucleotide sequence: TGTGCCAGCAGCCCAGGGACAGGGCTCTCACCCCTCCACTTT.

The chain couples TRBV5-1 to TRBJ2-1, with 13 positions matching TRBD2. The germline CDR1 and CDR2 sequences are SGHRS and YFSETQ. CDR3 size: 17 residues. V gave up 0 bases and J gave up 6 bases; unmatched junction bases: 6. CDR3 region: CASSLGPLAGGINEQFF. The CDR3 DNA sequence: TGCGCCAGCAGCTTGGGGCCACTAGCGGGAGGGATCAATGAGCAGTTCTTC. The full variable domain, with the rest looked up from reference TRBV5-1 and TRBJ2-1, is KAGVTQTPRYLIKTRGQQVTLSCSPISGHRSVSWYQQTPGQGLQFLFEYFSETQRNKGNFPGRFSGRQFSNSRSEMNVSTLELGDSALYLCASSLGPLAGGINEQFFGPGTRLTVL.

The chain uses TRBV10-3 and TRBJ2-1; 11 bases line up with TRBD2. The CDR3 covers 13 residues. Germline V lookup: CDR1 ENHRY, CDR2 SYGVKD. The J segment lost 14 bases and the V segment lost 3 bases, leaving 6 bases of the junction unmatched. Written as DNA, the CDR3 is TGTGCCATCAGTGACCAACTAGCGGGAGTTGAGTTCTTC. This encodes CAISDQLAGVEFF.

In the case of this clone: One end of the junction is discordant with germline, which a read error may explain. The V and J genes are TRBV7-9 and TRBJ1-1; the D gene is possibly TRBD1 (6 bases). Looked up from germline, CDR1 is SEHNR and CDR2 is FQNEAQ (reference sequence). CDR3 length: 12 residues. The CDR3 nucleotides are TGTGCCAGCAGCTTTGACAGGCGACCGGAACTTTTT. As protein: CASSFDRRPELF.

The genes are TRBV19 and TRBJ2-3, with D tentatively TRBD2 (5 bases). The germline CDR1 and CDR2 sequences are LNHDA and SQIVND (reference sequence). Between the trimmed V and J ends, which lost 5 bases and 1 base, there was a span of 16 bases. This CDR3 region has 16 residues. In DNA form, the CDR3 reads TGTGCCAGTAGTTTAGGGCCGGGGAGCGGCACAGATACGCAGTATTTT. It codes for CASSLGPGSGTDTQYF.

The chain is built from TRBV3-1 (or the pseudogene TRBV3-2) and TRBJ1-1; no clear D. The length of the CDR3 is 13 residues. Germline assignment: CDR1 LGHDT and CDR2 YNNKEL (reference sequence). Trimming removed 0 bases from V and 11 bases from J, with 13 bases in between. The CDR3 region has the DNA TGTGCCAGCAGCCAAGAGCCCTTGCCAGCGGCTTTCTTT. Amino acids: CASSQEPLPAAFF.

V gene TRBV30 combines with J gene TRBJ1-2; a possible D gene is TRBD1 (6 bases). The CDR3 runs to 13 residues. V was cut by 7 bases and J by 7 bases, with 19 bases left in between. Germline V gene sequence: CDR1 GTSNPN, CDR2 SVGIG (reference sequence). The CDR3 bases are TGTGCCTCAACCCCCAGGGACATATCTGGCTACACCTTC. Its protein product is CASTPRDISGYTF.